Sequencing of this TCR beta chain was carried out in a study of CD4 T cells in relation to SARS-CoV-2 and coronaviruses. The V gene lost 0 bases and the J gene lost 4 bases, with 13 bases spanning the gap. There are 16 residues in the CDR3. From germline, CDR1 is SGHAT and CDR2 FQNNGV. CD4+ T cells from unexposed donors were obtained before the COVID-19 pandemic (2011-2018). CD4 enrichment then naive enrichment separated naive from memory CD4+ cells. TCRdb's copy holds only in-frame clones and misses some; the assay was immunoSEQ multiplex PCR. The sample contains 50,000 to 70,000 clones, more than 75% of which appear only once.

The chain uses TRBV11-2 and TRBJ1-5; D may be TRBD1 (5 bases). Sequencing was carried out using memory CD4+ T cells from PBMCs. This receptor was taken from a human donor in good health. The CDR3 reads CASSLDGAGANQPQHF. The CDR3 DNA is TGTGCCAGCAGCTTAGATGGGGCGGGAGCAAATCAGCCCCAGCATTTT. The variable domain in full, with the rest retrieved from reference TRBV11-2 and TRBJ1-5, is EAGVAQSPRYKIIEKRQSVAFWCNPISGHATLYWYQQILGQGPKLLIQFQNNGVVDDSQLPKDRFSAERLKGVDSTLKIQPAKLEDSAVYLCASSLDGAGANQPQHFGDGTRLSIL.